The subject of this entry is one T cell receptor beta chain. What it binds is not known. J lost 2 bases, V lost 3 bases, and 9 bases had no gene match. The germline V gene encodes CDR1 LGHNA and CDR2 YSLEER. CDR3 length: 16 amino acids. The data belong to a study of cytomegalovirus exposure and HLA in healthy donors. Study-level findings and limits: Fewer N-insertions than the approximately 700-donor mean were reportedly shown by an Asian-associated ancestry cluster in a later analysis. In a later analysis, parvovirus B19, influenza, CMV and Epstein-Barr virus appeared linked to several top co-occurrence clusters.

Primers: 60 Vbeta forward and 13 Jbeta reverse. As processed by the authors: As a later analysis found, there were 80 million or so unique TCR beta chains, of which around 9.9 million were shared. Sequencing was performed with immunoSEQ multiplex PCR; in TCRdb, only in-frame clones are kept and a portion is missing. V and J calls and clone size are given by that table; D and trimming were obtained from the DNA. This sample has about 140,000 clones; around 66% occur once, and the top ten carry 6.5%. Sequenced sample: PBMCs. V usage is TRBV4-3 and J usage is TRBJ2-5, with 7 bases identical to TRBD2. The clonotype comes from a woman aged 55 to 70 in good health and CMV-seronegative. CDR3 DNA: TGCGCCAGCAGCCACGAAGCTAGCGGAATTCAAGAGACCCAGTACTTC. This codes for CASSHEASGIQETQYF.